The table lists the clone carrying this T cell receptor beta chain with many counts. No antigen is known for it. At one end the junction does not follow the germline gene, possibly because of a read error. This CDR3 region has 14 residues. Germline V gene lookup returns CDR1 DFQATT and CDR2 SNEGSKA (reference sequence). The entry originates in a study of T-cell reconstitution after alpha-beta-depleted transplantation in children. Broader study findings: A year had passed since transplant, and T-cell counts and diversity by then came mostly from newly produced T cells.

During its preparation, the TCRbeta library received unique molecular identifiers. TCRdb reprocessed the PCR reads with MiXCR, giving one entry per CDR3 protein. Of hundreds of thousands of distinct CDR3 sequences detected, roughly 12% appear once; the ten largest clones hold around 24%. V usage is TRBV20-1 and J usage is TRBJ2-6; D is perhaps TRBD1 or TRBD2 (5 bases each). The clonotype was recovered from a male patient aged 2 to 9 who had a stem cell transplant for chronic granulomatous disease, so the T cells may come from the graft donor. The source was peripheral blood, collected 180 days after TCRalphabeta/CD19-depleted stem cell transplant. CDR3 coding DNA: TGTTGGGGGTTAACCTCCTCTGGGGCCAACGTCCTGACTTTC. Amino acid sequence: CWGLTSSGANVLTF.